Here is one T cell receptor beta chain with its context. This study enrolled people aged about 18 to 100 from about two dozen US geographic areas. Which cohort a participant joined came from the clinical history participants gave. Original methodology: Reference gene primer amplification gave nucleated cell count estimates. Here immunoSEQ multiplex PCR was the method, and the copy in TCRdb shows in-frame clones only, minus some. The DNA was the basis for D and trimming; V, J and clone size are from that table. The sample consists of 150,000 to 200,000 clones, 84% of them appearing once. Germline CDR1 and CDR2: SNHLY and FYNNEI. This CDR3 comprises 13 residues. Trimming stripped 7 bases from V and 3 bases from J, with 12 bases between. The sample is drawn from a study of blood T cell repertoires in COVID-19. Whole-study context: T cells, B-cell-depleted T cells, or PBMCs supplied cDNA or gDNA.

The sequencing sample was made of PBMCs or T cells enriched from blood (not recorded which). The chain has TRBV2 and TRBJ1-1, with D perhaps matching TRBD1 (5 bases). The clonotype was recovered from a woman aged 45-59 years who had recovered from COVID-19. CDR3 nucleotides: TGTGCCAGCAAGTACAGGAGTGACACTGAAGCTTTCTTT. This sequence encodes CASKYRSDTEAFF.